This TCR beta chain was sequenced in a study of blood T cell repertoires in COVID-19. The assay was immunoSEQ multiplex PCR, and TCRdb's table has in-frame clones only and misses some. The repertoire includes 400,000 or so clones, about 89% of them detected once, and about 1.6% sits in the top ten. Trimming cost V 4 bases and J 0 bases, with 11 bases left between them. The CDR3 length is 15 residues. Germline assignment: CDR1 KGHSH and CDR2 LQKENI. The chain employs TRBV18 and TRBJ2-3; perhaps TRBD2 as D (6 bases). This sequence was found in a middle-aged woman with COVID-19, enrolled during active disease. Sequenced input: peripheral blood. DNA for the CDR3: TGTGCCAGCTCACAGGAAGGGACTAGCACAGATACGCAGTATTTT. It codes for CASSQEGTSTDTQYF.